This TCR beta chain appears in the sequencing data of a study of cytomegalovirus exposure and HLA in healthy donors. V shed 10 bases, J shed 2 bases, and the junction held 8 bases outside the gene matches. There are 14 residues in the CDR3. Germline V lookup: CDR1 ENHRY, CDR2 SYGVKD. Study results and limitations: Later work showed greater clonal expansion in HLA-associated TCR beta chains than in equally common others. Most of the CMV-associated TCR beta chains (in a later analysis) appeared to be HLA-restricted.

Vbeta (60) and Jbeta (13) primers were used in the PCR. This table comes from immunoSEQ multiplex PCR, and its TCRdb copy is limited to in-frame clones, with some not included. The sample has around 230,000 clones, approximately 79% seen once. Comments on this clone: No antigen is known for it.

These donors, healthy bone marrow donors, were studied. This clonotype was obtained from a male donor in good health and CMV-seronegative. The J gene is TRBJ2-7, the V gene TRBV10-3; the match to TRBD1 covers 10 bases. The sequenced sample was PBMCs. CDR3 coding DNA: TGTGCCACCTTGGGACAGGGGCTGCCCTACGAGCAGTACTTC. Its translation is CATLGQGLPYEQYF.